The 3 T cell receptor beta chains presented below share a single source sample, sequenced in a study of cytotoxic CD8 clonotypes in ibrutinib-treated CLL. Clones were read by immunoSEQ multiplex PCR, and TCRdb kept only the in-frame ones, dropping some. The table shows about 72,000 clones, with more than 70% occurring only once. Specimen: PBMCs, collected at disease progression, from a patient treated with ibrutinib. Receptors were obtained from a human donor with chronic lymphocytic leukemia.

The V gene is TRBV5-1, the J gene TRBJ2-1, with 11 bases lining up with TRBD2. This CDR3 spans 16 amino acids. V dropped 1 base and J dropped 5; count of bases not matched to a gene: 5. CDR1 and CDR2 (germline): SGHRS, YFSETQ. In nucleotides, the CDR3 is TGCGCCAGCAGCTTGAGGGTAGCGGGAGGGCACAATGAGCAGTTCTTC. Translating gives CASSLRVAGGHNEQFF.

This chain links TRBV6-8 with TRBJ2-5; 10 bases align to TRBD1. Trimming took 6 bases from V and 6 from J; bases not matched to a gene: 4. Germline values: CDR1 MNHGY, CDR2 SAAAGT. The CDR3 consists of 13 residues. The chain's CDR3 is CASRRGQGKTQYF. The CDR3 DNA sequence: TGTGCCAGCAGGAGGGGACAGGGGAAGACCCAGTACTTC.

The rearrangement joins TRBV7-2 to TRBJ1-5; 7 nucleotides line up with TRBD1. Trimming cost V 2 bases and J 4 bases; bases outside gene matches: 5. Germline V gene lookup returns CDR1 SGHTA and CDR2 FQGNSA. The length of the CDR3 is 15 residues. Here the CDR3 DNA reads TGTGCCAGCAGCTTATACGGGACAGTTAATCAGCCCCAGCATTTT. Protein: CASSLYGTVNQPQHF.